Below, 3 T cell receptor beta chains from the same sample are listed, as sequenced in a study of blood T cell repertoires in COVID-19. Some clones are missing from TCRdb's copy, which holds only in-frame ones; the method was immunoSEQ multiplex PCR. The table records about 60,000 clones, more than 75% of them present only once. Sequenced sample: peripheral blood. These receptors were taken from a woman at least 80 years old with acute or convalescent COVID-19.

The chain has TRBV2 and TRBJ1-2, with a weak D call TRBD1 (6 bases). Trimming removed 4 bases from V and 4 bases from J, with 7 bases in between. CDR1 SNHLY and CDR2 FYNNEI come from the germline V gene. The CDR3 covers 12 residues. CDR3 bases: TGTGCCAGCAGTGGCAGGGGCTATGGCTACACCTTC. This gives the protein CASSGRGYGYTF. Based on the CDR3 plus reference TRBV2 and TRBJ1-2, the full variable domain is EPEVTQTPSHQVTQMGQEVILRCVPISNHLYFYWYRQILGQKVEFLVSFYNNEISEKSEIFDDQFSVERPDGSNFTLKIRSTKLEDSAMYFCASSGRGYGYTFGSGTRLTVV.

The CDR3 nucleotides read TGTGCCAGCAGCCAACGACTAGGCACAGATACGCAGTATTTT. The encoded protein is CASSQRLGTDTQYF. The rearrangement joins TRBV7-3 to TRBJ2-3, with a possible D match to TRBD2 (6 bases). The CDR3 contains 14 residues. The V and J ends lost 5 bases and 1 base respectively, with 10 bases between them. From germline, CDR1 is SGHTA and CDR2 FQGTGA.

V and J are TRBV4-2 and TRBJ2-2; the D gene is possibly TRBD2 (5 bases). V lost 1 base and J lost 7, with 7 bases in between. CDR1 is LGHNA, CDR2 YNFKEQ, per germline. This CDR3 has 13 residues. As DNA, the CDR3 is TGTGCCAGCAGCCAAGTCCGGGACGGGGAGCTGTTTTTT. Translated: CASSQVRDGELFF.